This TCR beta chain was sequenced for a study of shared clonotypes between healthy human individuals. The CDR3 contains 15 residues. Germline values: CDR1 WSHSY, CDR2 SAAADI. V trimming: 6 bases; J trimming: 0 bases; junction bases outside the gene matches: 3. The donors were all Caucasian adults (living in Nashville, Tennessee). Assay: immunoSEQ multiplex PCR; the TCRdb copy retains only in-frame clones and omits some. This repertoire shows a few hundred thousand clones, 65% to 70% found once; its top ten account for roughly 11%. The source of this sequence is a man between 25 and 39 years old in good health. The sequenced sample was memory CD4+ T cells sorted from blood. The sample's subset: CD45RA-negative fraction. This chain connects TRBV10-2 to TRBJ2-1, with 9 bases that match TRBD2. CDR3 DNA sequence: TGCGCCAGCAGGATAGCGGGAGCCTCCTACAATGAGCAGTTCTTC. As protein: CASRIAGASYNEQFF.